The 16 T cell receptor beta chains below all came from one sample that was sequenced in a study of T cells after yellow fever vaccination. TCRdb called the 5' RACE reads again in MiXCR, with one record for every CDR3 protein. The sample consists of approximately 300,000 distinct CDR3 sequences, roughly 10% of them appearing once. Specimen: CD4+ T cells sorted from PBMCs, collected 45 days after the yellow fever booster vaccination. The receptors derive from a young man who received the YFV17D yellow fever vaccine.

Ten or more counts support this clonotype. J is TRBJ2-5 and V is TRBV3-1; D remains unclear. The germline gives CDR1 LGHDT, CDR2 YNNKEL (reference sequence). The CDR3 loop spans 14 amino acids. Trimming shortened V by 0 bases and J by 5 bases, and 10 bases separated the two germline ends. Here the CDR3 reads CASSQDGSRETQYF. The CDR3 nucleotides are TGTGCCAGCAGCCAAGACGGCAGCCGGGAGACCCAGTACTTC.

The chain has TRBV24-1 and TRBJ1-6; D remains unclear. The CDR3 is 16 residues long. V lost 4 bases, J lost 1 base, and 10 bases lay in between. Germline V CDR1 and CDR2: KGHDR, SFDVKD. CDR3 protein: CATSETPLSYNSPLHF. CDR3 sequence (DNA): TGTGCCACCAGTGAAACCCCCCTTTCCTATAATTCACCCCTCCACTTT.

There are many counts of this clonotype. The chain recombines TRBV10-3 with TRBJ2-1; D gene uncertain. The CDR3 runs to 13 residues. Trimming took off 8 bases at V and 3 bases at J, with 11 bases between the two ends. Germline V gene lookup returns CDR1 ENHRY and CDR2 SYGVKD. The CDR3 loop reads CAIHGDLYNEQFF. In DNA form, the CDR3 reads TGTGCCATCCACGGTGATCTCTACAATGAGCAGTTCTTC.

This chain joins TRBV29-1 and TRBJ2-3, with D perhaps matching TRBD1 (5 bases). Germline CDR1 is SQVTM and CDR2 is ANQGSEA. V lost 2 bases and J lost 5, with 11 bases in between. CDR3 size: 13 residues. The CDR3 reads CSVEWQGVDTQYF. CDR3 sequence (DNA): TGCAGCGTTGAATGGCAAGGGGTAGATACGCAGTATTTT.

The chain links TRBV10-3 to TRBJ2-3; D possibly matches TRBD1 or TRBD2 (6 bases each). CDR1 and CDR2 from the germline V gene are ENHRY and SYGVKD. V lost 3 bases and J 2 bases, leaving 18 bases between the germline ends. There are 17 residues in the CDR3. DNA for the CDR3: TGTGCCATCAGTGAAGGTGTAGGAGGGGGAGTCACAGATACGCAGTATTTT. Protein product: CAISEGVGGGVTDTQYF.

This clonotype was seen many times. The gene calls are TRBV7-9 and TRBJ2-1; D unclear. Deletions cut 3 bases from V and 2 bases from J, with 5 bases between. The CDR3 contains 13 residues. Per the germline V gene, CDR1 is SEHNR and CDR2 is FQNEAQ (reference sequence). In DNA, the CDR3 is TGTGCCAGCAGCTTTTCAGCCTACAATGAGCAGTTCTTC. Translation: CASSFSAYNEQFF.

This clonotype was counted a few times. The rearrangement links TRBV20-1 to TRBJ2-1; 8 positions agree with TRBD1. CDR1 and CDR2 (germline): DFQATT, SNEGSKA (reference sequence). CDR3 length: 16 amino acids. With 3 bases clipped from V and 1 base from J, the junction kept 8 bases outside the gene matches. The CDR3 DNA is TGCAGTGCTAGGAGGGCAGGGGGCAGTTCCTACAATGAGCAGTTCTTC. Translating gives CSARRAGGSSYNEQFF.

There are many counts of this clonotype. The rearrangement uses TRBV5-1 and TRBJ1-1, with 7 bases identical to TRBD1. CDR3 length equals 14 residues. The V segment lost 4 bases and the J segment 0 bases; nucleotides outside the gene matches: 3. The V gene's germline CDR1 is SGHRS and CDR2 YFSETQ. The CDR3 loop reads CASSQGQLNTEAFF. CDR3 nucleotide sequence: TGCGCCAGCAGCCAGGGACAGCTGAACACTGAAGCTTTCTTT.

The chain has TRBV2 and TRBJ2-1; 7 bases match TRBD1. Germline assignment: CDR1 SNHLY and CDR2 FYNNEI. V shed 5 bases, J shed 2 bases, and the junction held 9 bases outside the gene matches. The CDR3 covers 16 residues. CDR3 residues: CASSPPPGQTYNEQFF. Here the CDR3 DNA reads TGTGCCAGCAGTCCCCCACCGGGACAGACCTACAATGAGCAGTTCTTC.

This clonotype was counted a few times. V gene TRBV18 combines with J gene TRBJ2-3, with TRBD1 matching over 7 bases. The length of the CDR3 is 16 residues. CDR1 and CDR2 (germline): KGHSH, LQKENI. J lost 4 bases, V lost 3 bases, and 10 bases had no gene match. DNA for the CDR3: TGTGCCAGCTCACCGGAGAGGGACAGCATTCCAGATACGCAGTATTTT. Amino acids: CASSPERDSIPDTQYF.

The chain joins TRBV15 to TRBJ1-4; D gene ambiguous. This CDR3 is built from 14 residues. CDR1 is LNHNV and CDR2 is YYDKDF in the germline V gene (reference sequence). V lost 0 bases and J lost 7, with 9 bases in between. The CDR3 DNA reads TGTGCCACCAGCAGAGATGTTTTGATTGAAAAACTGTTTTTT. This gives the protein CATSRDVLIEKLFF.

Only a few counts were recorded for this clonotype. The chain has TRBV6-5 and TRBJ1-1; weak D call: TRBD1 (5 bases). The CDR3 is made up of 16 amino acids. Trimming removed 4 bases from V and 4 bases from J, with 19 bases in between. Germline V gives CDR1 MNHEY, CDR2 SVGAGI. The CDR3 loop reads CASSSPREGVGTEAFF. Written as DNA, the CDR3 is TGTGCCAGCAGTTCCCCCCGGGAAGGGGTGGGCACTGAAGCTTTCTTT.

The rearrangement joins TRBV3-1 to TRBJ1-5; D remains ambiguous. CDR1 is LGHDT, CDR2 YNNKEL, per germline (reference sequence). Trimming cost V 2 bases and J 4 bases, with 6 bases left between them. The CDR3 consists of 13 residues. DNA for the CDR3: TGTGCCAGCAGCCAATCGGGGAATCAGCCCCAGCATTTT. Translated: CASSQSGNQPQHF.

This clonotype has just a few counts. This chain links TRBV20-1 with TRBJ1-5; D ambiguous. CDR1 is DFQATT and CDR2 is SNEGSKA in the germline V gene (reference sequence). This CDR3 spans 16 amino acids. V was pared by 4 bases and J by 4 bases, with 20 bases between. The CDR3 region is CSATRPYYGVNQPQHF. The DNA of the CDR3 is TGCAGTGCTACCCGGCCTTACTACGGCGTAAATCAGCCCCAGCATTTT.

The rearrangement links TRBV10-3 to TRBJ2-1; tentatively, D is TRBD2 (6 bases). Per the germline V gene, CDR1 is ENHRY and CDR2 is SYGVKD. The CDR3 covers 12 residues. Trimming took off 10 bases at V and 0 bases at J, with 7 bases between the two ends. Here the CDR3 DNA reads TGTGCCACGGGGGACTCCTACAATGAGCAGTTCTTC. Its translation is CATGDSYNEQFF.

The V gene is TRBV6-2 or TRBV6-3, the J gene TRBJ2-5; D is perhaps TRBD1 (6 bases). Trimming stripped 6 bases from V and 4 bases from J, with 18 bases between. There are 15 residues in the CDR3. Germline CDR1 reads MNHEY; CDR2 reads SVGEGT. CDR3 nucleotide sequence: TGTGCCAGCAGCTTCAGGGACAACATGGGAGAGACCCAGTACTTC. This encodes CASSFRDNMGETQYF.